This TCR beta chain was documented in a study of yellow fever vaccine responses in identical twins. This clonotype was counted only a few times. The target antigen is unknown. From the RT-PCR reads, TCRdb called clonotypes with MiXCR, one entry per CDR3 protein. Among about 16,000 distinct CDR3 sequences listed, approximately 78% were seen once. Per germline, CDR1 SGHAT and CDR2 FQDESV (reference sequence). This CDR3 has 13 residues. Trimming left V 2 bases short and J 3 bases short, with 6 bases between. Overall study findings and caveats: As reported, the vaccine T cell response of twins seemed partly convergent and partly personalized.

This specimen consisted of T cells from blood (PBMCs), unsorted or a sorted subset (not recorded which), obtained before or after yellow fever vaccination (not recorded which). This receptor was identified in a woman aged 18-29 years who received the yellow fever vaccine. The rearrangement joins TRBV11-1 to TRBJ2-3, with a tentative D call TRBD2 (5 bases). CDR3 sequence (DNA): TGTGCCAGCAGCTTATCGGGGACAGATACGCAGTATTTT. This codes for CASSLSGTDTQYF.